Each of the 32 T cell receptor beta chains below was sequenced from the same sample in a study of CD8 T cell repertoires and HIV-1 epitope variants (dated by TCRdb to about 2020). The library was produced with the immunoSEQ multiplex PCR assay. Held by TCRdb, this immuneACCESS table contains in-frame sequences only and omits some clones. Under half of the omission traces to an unresolved V gene where checked; the cause of the rest is unknown. The sample has 95,000 or so clones on record, 60% to 80% of them singletons. Jointly, the top ten make up about 26% of the sample. What was sequenced was uncultured baseline CD8+ T cells from peripheral blood mononuclear cells (PBMCs). Receptors originate from a male donor with HIV.

This clone is a singleton in its sample. This chain links TRBV29-1 with TRBJ2-1; 9 nucleotides line up with TRBD2. The CDR3 extends over 16 amino acids. Trimming removed 3 bases from V and 0 bases from J; junction bases left unmatched: 6. Germline CDR1 and CDR2: SQVTM and ANQGSEA. Here the CDR3 reads CSVDGVREGSYNEQFF. The CDR3 DNA follows: TGCAGCGTTGACGGCGTGCGGGAGGGCTCCTACAATGAGCAGTTCTTC.

This clone was observed a few times. The chain is built from TRBV18 and TRBJ2-5; weak D call: TRBD1 (5 bases). The V and J ends lost 6 bases and 5 bases respectively, with 7 bases between them. The CDR3 sequence is 11 residues long. CDR1 is KGHSH and CDR2 is LQKENI in the germline V gene. The CDR3 loop reads CASSGRETQYF. The CDR3 DNA reads as TGTGCCAGCTCGGGGCGGGAGACCCAGTACTTC.

The chain has TRBV27 and TRBJ1-1; TRBD1 is a possible D gene (5 bases). This CDR3 is 13 amino acids long. Deletions cut 5 bases from V and 8 bases from J, with 15 bases between. Germline loops: CDR1 MNHEY, CDR2 SMNVEV (reference sequence). The CDR3 DNA is TGTGCCAGCAGTCCTGGGCAGGGTATCGAAGCTTTCTTT. It encodes CASSPGQGIEAFF.

The chain has TRBV9 and TRBJ2-4, with a possible D match to TRBD1 (6 bases). The CDR3 consists of 14 residues. Germline CDR1 SGDLS, CDR2 YYNGEE. Trimming removed 0 bases from V and 8 bases from J, with 12 bases in between. CDR3 in DNA: TGTGCCAGCAGCGTAGCTACAGGGTTATACATTCAGTACTTC. Translated: CASSVATGLYIQYF.

The chain combines TRBV6-6 with TRBJ2-7; TRBD2 matches 13 bases. Germline V gene lookup returns CDR1 MNHNY and CDR2 SVGAGI (reference sequence). The CDR3 totals 14 residues. J was trimmed by 5 bases and V by 7 bases; bases with no gene match: 5. CDR3 nucleotides: TGTGCCAGCACTGGACTAGCGGGAGTCCACGAGCAGTACTTC. It translates to CASTGLAGVHEQYF.

V and J are TRBV18 and TRBJ2-3, with D possibly being TRBD2 (7 bases). Germline V gene data show CDR1 as KGHSH and CDR2 as LQKENI. Trimming removed 2 bases at V and 5 bases at J, with 14 bases between. This CDR3 spans 15 amino acids. In DNA, the CDR3 is TGTGCCAGCTCACCAGGGGCCGGGGGGCAAGATACGCAGTATTTT. Translating gives CASSPGAGGQDTQYF.

The rearrangement joins TRBV5-4 to TRBJ2-7; D might be TRBD1 or TRBD2, each matching 5 bases. The ends were cut back, 6 bases at V and 2 bases at J, with 12 bases in the middle. Germline-derived CDR1 and CDR2 are SGHNT and YYREEE (reference sequence). The CDR3 is made up of 13 amino acids. The chain's CDR3 is CASTSPGPYEQYF. CDR3 in DNA: TGTGCCAGCACCTCACCGGGACCCTACGAGCAGTACTTC.

Only one count was recorded for this clone. CDR3 sequence (DNA): TGTGCCACCAGCGGGCTCACCGGGACAGTTTTTGTTGAGCAGTTCTTC. As protein: CATSGLTGTVFVEQFF. V and J are TRBV15 and TRBJ2-1, with TRBD1 matching 7 bases. J gave up 9 bases and V 5 bases, and 16 bases lay outside the gene matches. This CDR3 region has 16 residues. In germline, CDR1 is LNHNV, CDR2 YYDKDF (reference sequence).

This clone appeared a single time. V gene TRBV6-1 combines with J gene TRBJ1-5, with 7 bases that match TRBD1. The CDR3 sequence is 14 residues long. Trimming cost V 7 bases and J 4 bases; bases outside gene matches: 7. Germline V lookup: CDR1 MNHNS, CDR2 SASEGT. For the CDR3, the DNA is TGTGCCAGCATTAACAGGGGCCCTAATCAGCCCCAGCATTTT. Translated, it gives CASINRGPNQPQHF.

V and J are TRBV19 and TRBJ2-7; D could derive from TRBD1 or TRBD2 (5 bases each). CDR1 is LNHDA, CDR2 SQIVND, per germline (reference sequence). The V end was cut by 5 bases, the J end by 1 base, with 12 bases between. This CDR3 comprises 14 residues. This chain's CDR3 is CASSLGPQSYEQYF. The CDR3 nucleotides read TGTGCCAGTAGTTTGGGACCGCAGTCCTACGAGCAGTACTTC.

This clone was recorded only once. This chain links TRBV7-6 with TRBJ2-3, with TRBD2 matching over 8 bases. The CDR3 has 15 residues. The germline gives CDR1 SGHVS, CDR2 FNYEAQ. V was clipped by 3 bases and J by 0 bases; unmatched bases: 2. As DNA, the CDR3 is TGTGCCAGCAGCTTCGGCGGGGGGAGCACAGATACGCAGTATTTT. This sequence encodes CASSFGGGSTDTQYF.

This clone was counted only a few times. The chain uses TRBV28 and TRBJ1-2; the D is unclear. The CDR3 spans 12 residues. Trimming removed 3 bases at V and 4 bases at J, with 6 bases between. Germline V gives CDR1 MDHEN, CDR2 SYDVKM. CDR3 sequence (DNA): TGTGCCAGCAGTTTTTCCAGCTATGGCTACACCTTC. As protein: CASSFSSYGYTF.

A single count supports this clone. The chain combines TRBV6-5 with TRBJ1-5; 7 bases fit TRBD1. Germline CDR1 reads MNHEY; CDR2 reads SVGAGI. The CDR3 has 14 residues. With V trimmed by 6 bases and J by 3 bases, 5 bases remained unmatched. The CDR3 region is CASRHQGDNQPQHF. Here the CDR3 DNA reads TGTGCCAGCAGACACCAGGGGGACAATCAGCCCCAGCATTTT.

The chain links TRBV30 to TRBJ1-1; the D is unclear. The germline gives CDR1 GTSNPN, CDR2 SVGIG (reference sequence). The V and J ends lost 1 base and 1 base respectively, with 7 bases between them. The CDR3 covers 13 residues. The chain's CDR3 is CAWSANRNTEAFF. The DNA for the CDR3 is TGTGCCTGGAGTGCCAACAGGAACACTGAAGCTTTCTTT.

This clone was recorded a few times. CDR3 in amino acids: CASSPQLGQTYGYTF. Written as DNA, the CDR3 is TGCGCCAGCAGCCCCCAGCTCGGACAGACCTATGGCTACACCTTC. The V call is TRBV4-3, the J call TRBJ1-2, with D possibly matching TRBD1 (6 bases). Germline V gene lookup returns CDR1 LGHNA and CDR2 YSLEER. V was shortened by 4 bases and J by 4 bases, with 16 bases between the two germline ends. This CDR3 spans 15 amino acids.

For this clone: At the DNA level, this CDR3 is encoded by other sequences in the same sample as well. The genes are TRBV6-1 and TRBJ2-3; D gene uncertain. The ends were cut back, 6 bases at V and 5 bases at J, with 9 bases in the middle. The CDR3 is 12 residues long. The germline V gene encodes CDR1 MNHNS and CDR2 SASEGT. The CDR3 is CASSLQGDTQYF. The CDR3 nucleotides read TGTGCCAGCAGCCTACAAGGAGATACGCAGTATTTT.

This clone was counted only a few times. The chain employs TRBV9 and TRBJ1-3; TRBD1 is a possible D gene (5 bases). The CDR3 covers 17 residues. V was shortened by 4 bases and J by 1 base, with 18 bases between the two germline ends. In germline, CDR1 is SGDLS, CDR2 YYNGEE. CDR3 amino acids: CASSPRQSGNSGNTIYF. As DNA, the CDR3 is TGTGCCAGCAGCCCGCGGCAATCAGGGAATTCTGGAAACACCATATATTTT. The variable domain in full, with the rest retrieved from reference TRBV9 and TRBJ1-3, is DSGVTQTPKHLITATGQRVTLRCSPRSGDLSVYWYQQSLDQGLQFLIQYYNGEERAKGNILERFSAQQFPDLHSELNLSSLELGDSALYFCASSPRQSGNSGNTIYFGEGSWLTVV.

This chain joins TRBV5-1 and TRBJ1-4; a possible D gene is TRBD1 (5 bases). The V end lost 4 bases, the J end lost 5 bases, and 9 bases lay between the germline ends. The CDR3 has 13 amino acids. Germline CDR1 and CDR2: SGHRS and YFSETQ. CDR3 region: CASSRQRNEKLFF. In DNA form, the CDR3 reads TGCGCCAGCAGCCGACAGAGGAATGAAAAACTGTTTTTT. The variable domain in full, completed from reference TRBV5-1 and TRBJ1-4, reads KAGVTQTPRYLIKTRGQQVTLSCSPISGHRSVSWYQQTPGQGLQFLFEYFSETQRNKGNFPGRFSGRQFSNSRSEMNVSTLELGDSALYLCASSRQRNEKLFFGSGTQLSVL.

The chain carries TRBV6-1 and TRBJ1-3, with TRBD1 as a possible D gene (6 bases). The germline gives CDR1 MNHNS, CDR2 SASEGT. The germline V and J ends were trimmed by 6 bases and 4 bases, with 10 bases remaining between them. The CDR3 runs 13 residues. CDR3 DNA: TGTGCCAGCAGCCTAGGACAGGGAAACACCATATATTTT. It is translated as CASSLGQGNTIYF.

V and J are TRBV5-1 and TRBJ2-1; no definite D call. The CDR3 extends over 15 amino acids. The germline gives CDR1 SGHRS, CDR2 YFSETQ. The V end lost 0 bases, the J end lost 1 base, and 8 bases lay between the germline ends. The CDR3, as DNA: TGCGCCAGCAGCTTGGACAGTGTTTCCTACAATGAGCAGTTCTTC. Its protein is CASSLDSVSYNEQFF.

CDR3 bases: TGTGCCAGCAGCGTCCTAGGACAGGGTGCGCAGTACTTC. Amino acids: CASSVLGQGAQYF. The genes are TRBV9 and TRBJ2-7, with TRBD1 identical over 8 bases. The length of the CDR3 is 13 residues. Germline assignment: CDR1 SGDLS and CDR2 YYNGEE. V lost 2 bases, J lost 9 bases, and 7 bases stayed unmatched.

A few counts support this clone. The V and J genes are TRBV5-6 and TRBJ2-5; tentatively, D is TRBD1 or TRBD2 (5 bases each). The CDR3 consists of 13 residues. Trimming cost V 4 bases and J 2 bases, with 9 bases left between them. The germline CDR1 and CDR2 sequences are SGHDT and YYEEEE. The CDR3 here is CASSTGGQETQYF. The CDR3 DNA follows: TGTGCCAGCAGCACTGGGGGTCAAGAGACCCAGTACTTC.

With regard to this clone: Other DNA sequences in this sample translate to the same CDR3. CDR3 region: CASSYSGQSYEQYF. In DNA form, the CDR3 reads TGTGCCAGCAGTTACTCGGGCCAGAGCTACGAGCAGTACTTC. The chain recombines TRBV6-5 with TRBJ2-7; no clear D gene. The CDR3 has 14 residues. V lost 0 bases, J lost 3 bases, and 9 bases lay in between. The germline gives CDR1 MNHEY, CDR2 SVGAGI.

V and J are TRBV28 and TRBJ1-2, with 7 bases lining up with TRBD1. The V and J ends lost 3 bases and 5 bases, in that order; junction bases with no gene match: 15. CDR3 length: 17 amino acids. Germline CDR1 is MDHEN and CDR2 is SYDVKM. The CDR3 sequence: CASSFRGALPTRYGYTF. The CDR3 DNA sequence: TGTGCCAGCAGTTTCAGGGGGGCCCTCCCCACTAGGTATGGCTACACCTTC.

This chain connects TRBV28 to TRBJ2-3, with 11 bases that match TRBD1. In germline, CDR1 is MDHEN, CDR2 SYDVKM. V shed 4 bases, J shed 3 bases, and the junction held 6 bases outside the gene matches. The CDR3 has 16 residues. CDR3 bases: TGTGCCAGCAGTTCACAGGACAGGGGGCATACAGATACGCAGTATTTT. Its translation: CASSSQDRGHTDTQYF.

The chain combines TRBV6-6 with TRBJ1-1; tentatively, D is TRBD1 (5 bases). Germline V gene sequence: CDR1 MNHNY, CDR2 SVGAGI (reference sequence). V was pared by 5 bases and J by 1 base, with 11 bases between. This CDR3 comprises 14 residues. The CDR3 region is CASSGRTGNTEAFF. CDR3 coding DNA: TGTGCCAGCAGTGGGCGAACAGGGAACACTGAAGCTTTCTTT.

The rearrangement links TRBV29-1 to TRBJ2-7; no clear D. This CDR3 is 14 amino acids long. Germline CDR1 is SQVTM and CDR2 is ANQGSEA. The ends were cut back, 1 base at V and 0 bases at J, with 10 bases in the middle. The CDR3 loop is CSVEVPGSSYEQYF. CDR3 in DNA: TGCAGCGTTGAAGTGCCAGGCAGCTCCTACGAGCAGTACTTC.

The CDR3 coding sequence is TGCGCCAGCAGCTTGGCCCAGGCCCCCAATGAGCAGTTCTTC. Amino acids: CASSLAQAPNEQFF. The chain links TRBV5-1 to TRBJ2-1; no reliable D call. V was pared by 0 bases and J by 6 bases, with 10 bases between. The germline CDR1 and CDR2 sequences are SGHRS and YFSETQ. The CDR3 runs to 14 residues. Full variable domain (outside the CDR3, taken from reference TRBV5-1 and TRBJ2-1): KAGVTQTPRYLIKTRGQQVTLSCSPISGHRSVSWYQQTPGQGLQFLFEYFSETQRNKGNFPGRFSGRQFSNSRSEMNVSTLELGDSALYLCASSLAQAPNEQFFGPGTRLTVL.

The rearrangement links TRBV18 to TRBJ2-5, with D tentatively TRBD2 (5 bases). This CDR3 region has 14 residues. Germline-derived CDR1 and CDR2 are KGHSH and LQKENI. Deletions cut 0 bases from V and 10 bases from J, with 15 bases between. The CDR3 protein is CASSPPGALLIQYF. The CDR3, as DNA: TGTGCCAGCTCACCACCGGGAGCCCTGCTGATCCAGTACTTC.

The rearrangement links TRBV28 to TRBJ2-1; no clear D gene. Germline CDR1 reads MDHEN; CDR2 reads SYDVKM. Trimming took 3 bases from V and 7 from J, leaving 10 bases between them. The CDR3 has 13 amino acids. The DNA for the CDR3 is TGTGCCAGCAGTTTCTCGACGGTAAATGAGCAGTTCTTC. It encodes CASSFSTVNEQFF.

The rearrangement uses TRBV21-1 and TRBJ2-5; the DNA was not used to check the table's D call, TRBD1. TRBV21-1 is a pseudogene segment. The length of the CDR3 is 19 residues. The CDR3 protein is CASSKLNGQKAVLQETQYF. For the CDR3, the DNA is TGTGCCAGCAGCAAATTAAACGGACAGAAAGCGGTCCTCCAAGAGACCCAGTACTTC.

The chain joins TRBV6-6 to TRBJ1-6; TRBD1 aligns across 7 bases. With V trimmed by 7 bases and J by 2 bases, 2 bases remained unmatched. The CDR3 covers 14 residues. Germline V gene lookup returns CDR1 MNHNY and CDR2 SVGAGI (reference sequence). The CDR3 sequence: CASIQGAYNSPLHF. The CDR3 DNA follows: TGTGCCAGCATCCAGGGGGCCTATAATTCACCCCTCCACTTT.